This record looks at one T cell receptor beta chain sequence and its context. The antigen remains unidentified. The repertoire was sequenced with immunoSEQ multiplex PCR; TCRdb's copy has only in-frame clones and lacks some. The sample lists 2,800 or so clones; about 70% were seen once. Tumor samples were taken before definitive surgery or chemotherapy. The entry originates in a study of high-grade serous ovarian cancer treatment subgroups. Study details: On average, approximately 14,000 reads and about 8,100 unique TCR beta rearrangements were obtained per sample. Study findings and constraints: Tumors within one patient showed repertoire similarity of roughly 0.1 to 0.79. TCR clonal relatedness correlated positively with neoantigen level. These tumor repertoires lack spatial information from bulk sequencing.

Trimming left V 3 bases short and J 3 bases short, with 15 bases between. Germline assignment: CDR1 SGHAT and CDR2 FQNNGV. This CDR3 contains 15 residues. The receptor was derived from a human donor with high-grade serous ovarian cancer. The chain couples TRBV11-2 to TRBJ2-7; D is ambiguous. The source material was tumor tissue. CDR3 nucleotide sequence: TGTGCCAGCAGCTTTCGGAACAGCTTGCTCTACGAGCAGTACTTC. Its protein is CASSFRNSLLYEQYF.